The T cell receptor beta chain described here comes from a study of blood T cells in healthy people across ages. Germline V CDR1 and CDR2: SGHVS, FNYEAQ. V lost 5 bases to trimming and J lost 4 bases, with 12 bases between them. This CDR3 has 15 amino acids. In this sample, this clonotype turned up a few times. Primed by a sample-barcoded 5' primer and a J-beta primer mix, a second PCR proceeded for about 7 to 11 cycles. TCRdb itself ran the 5' RACE reads through MiXCR, one entry per CDR3 protein. The table lists just under 550,000 distinct CDR3 sequences, around 24% of them singletons. This sample was also put to use in a study of T cells of mothers and their children. That source reports: Per 15 ul, 1.5 ug of RNA was used, with all extracted RNA going into cDNA synthesis. Researchers report slightly higher, though non-significant, overlap in related mother-child pairs than in unrelated pairs.

The V gene is TRBV7-6, the J gene TRBJ2-6; D is possibly TRBD1 or TRBD2 (5 bases each). The sequenced sample consisted of blood. This receptor was obtained from a boy aged 10-17 years in good health. CDR3 bases: TGTGCCAGCAGCCCCGACCGGGACGGGGCCAACGTCCTGACTTTC. Translated, it gives CASSPDRDGANVLTF.